Following are 3 T cell receptor beta chains from one sample sequenced in a study of blood T cell repertoires in COVID-19. Libraries were prepared by immunoSEQ multiplex PCR; TCRdb keeps only in-frame clonotypes and omits some of them. The sample carries about 120,000 clones, about 90% recorded once. Sequenced sample: peripheral blood. The receptors come from a woman in her seventies with acute or convalescent COVID-19.

The chain has TRBV28 and TRBJ2-7; D may be TRBD2 (5 bases). Trimming took 1 base from V and 3 from J, leaving 13 bases between them. The V gene's germline CDR1 is MDHEN and CDR2 SYDVKM. The CDR3 has 15 amino acids. Here the CDR3 reads CASSLFAGAGYEQYF. The CDR3 DNA is TGTGCCAGCAGTTTATTCGCGGGTGCAGGCTACGAGCAGTACTTC.

The chain has TRBV4-1 and TRBJ2-3, with D perhaps TRBD1 (6 bases). V was trimmed by 3 bases and J by 10 bases, leaving 14 bases between them. There are 13 residues in the CDR3. The germline V gene encodes CDR1 MGHRA and CDR2 YSYEKL. The CDR3 reads CASSQALRGPQYF. CDR3 nucleotide sequence: TGCGCCAGCAGCCAGGCTCTCAGGGGCCCGCAGTATTTT.

CDR3 loop: CAISELGQGRYEQYF. Here the CDR3 DNA reads TGTGCCATCAGTGAGTTGGGACAGGGGCGCTACGAGCAGTACTTC. The chain recombines TRBV10-3 with TRBJ2-7; 10 bases align to TRBD1. V lost 1 base and J lost 3; bases outside the gene matches: 3. CDR3 size: 15 residues. Germline values: CDR1 ENHRY, CDR2 SYGVKD.